This TCR beta chain was documented in a study of cytomegalovirus exposure and HLA in healthy donors. Overall study findings and caveats: Clonal expansion was found to be greater in HLA-associated TCR beta chains than in equally common others in a later analysis.

Trimming left V 0 bases short and J 6 bases short, with 7 bases between. CDR3 length: 13 amino acids. Germline V gene lookup returns CDR1 MGHDK and CDR2 SYGVNS. Concerning this clone: The antigen is not known.

The PCR ran on 60 Vbeta and 13 Jbeta primers. The protocol was immunoSEQ multiplex PCR, while the TCRdb copy is restricted to in-frame clones and leaves out a portion. The data contain 110,000 or so clones, over 75% of them singletons. Sequencing was done on a sample of PBMCs. The gene calls are TRBV25-1 and TRBJ2-3, with D perhaps matching TRBD2 (5 bases). The source is a woman in her late teens or twenties in good health and CMV-seronegative. CDR3 in DNA: TGTGCCAGCAGTGAATATCGGAGGGATACGCAGTATTTT. It translates to CASSEYRRDTQYF.